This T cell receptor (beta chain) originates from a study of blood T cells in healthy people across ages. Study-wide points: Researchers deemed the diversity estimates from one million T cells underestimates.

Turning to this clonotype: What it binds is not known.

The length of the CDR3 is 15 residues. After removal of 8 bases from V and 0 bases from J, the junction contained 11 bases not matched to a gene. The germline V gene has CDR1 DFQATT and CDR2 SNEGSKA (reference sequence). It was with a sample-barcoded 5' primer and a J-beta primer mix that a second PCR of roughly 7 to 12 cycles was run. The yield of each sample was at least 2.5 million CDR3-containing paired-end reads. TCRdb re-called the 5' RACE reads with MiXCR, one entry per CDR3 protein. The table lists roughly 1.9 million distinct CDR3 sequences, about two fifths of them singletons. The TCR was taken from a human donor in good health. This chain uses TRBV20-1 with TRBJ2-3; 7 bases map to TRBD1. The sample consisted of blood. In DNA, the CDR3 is TGCAGTACAAACAGGGGTCGGACTAGCACAGATACGCAGTATTTT. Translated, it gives CSTNRGRTSTDTQYF.